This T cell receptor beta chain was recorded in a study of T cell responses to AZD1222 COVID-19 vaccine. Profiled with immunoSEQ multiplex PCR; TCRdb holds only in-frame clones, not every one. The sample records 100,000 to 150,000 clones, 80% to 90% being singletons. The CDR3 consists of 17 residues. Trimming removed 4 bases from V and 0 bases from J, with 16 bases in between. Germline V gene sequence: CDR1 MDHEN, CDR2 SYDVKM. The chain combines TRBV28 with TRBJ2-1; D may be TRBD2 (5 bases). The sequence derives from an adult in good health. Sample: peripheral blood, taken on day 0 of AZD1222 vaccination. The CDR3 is CASSSPTTPSSYNEQFF. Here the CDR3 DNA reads TGTGCCAGCAGTTCCCCGACTACTCCGAGCTCCTACAATGAGCAGTTCTTC.